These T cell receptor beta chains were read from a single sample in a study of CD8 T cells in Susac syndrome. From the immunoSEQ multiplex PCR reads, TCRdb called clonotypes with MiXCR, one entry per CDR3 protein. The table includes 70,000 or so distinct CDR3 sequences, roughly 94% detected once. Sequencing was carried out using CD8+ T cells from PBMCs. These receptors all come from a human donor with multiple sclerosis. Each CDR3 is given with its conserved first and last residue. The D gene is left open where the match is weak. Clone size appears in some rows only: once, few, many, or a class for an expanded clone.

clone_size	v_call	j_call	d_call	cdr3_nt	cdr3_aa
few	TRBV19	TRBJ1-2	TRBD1	TGTGCCAGTAGCCCCGGGACAGGCTATGGCTACACCTTC	CASSPGTGYGYTF
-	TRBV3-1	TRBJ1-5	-	TGTGCCAGCAGCCAAGGCCTTCAGGGGTGGCAGCCCCAGCATTTT	CASSQGLQGWQPQHF
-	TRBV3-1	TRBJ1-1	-	TGTGCCAGCAGCCAAGTGGGGGGCTTGGACACTGAAGCTTTCTTT	CASSQVGGLDTEAFF
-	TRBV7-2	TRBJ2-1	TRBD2	TGTGCCAGCAGCTTACTAGCGGGAGCCTACAATGAGCAGTTCTTC	CASSLLAGAYNEQFF
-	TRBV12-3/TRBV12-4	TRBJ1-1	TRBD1	TGTGCCAGCAGTTTGGGACAGTCGGCTGAAGCTTTCTTT	CASSLGQSAEAFF
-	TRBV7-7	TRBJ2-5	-	TGTGCTAGCAGCTTAGGTACCGGGGAGACCCAGTACTTC	CASSLGTGETQYF
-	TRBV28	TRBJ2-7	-	TGTGCCAGCAGTGAAGTAGGGCTAACCTACGAGCAGTACTTC	CASSEVGLTYEQYF
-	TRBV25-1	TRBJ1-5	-	TGTGCCAGCAGTGAATTTGGGAGCAATCAGCCCCAGCATTTT	CASSEFGSNQPQHF
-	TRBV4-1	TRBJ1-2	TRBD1	TGCGCCAGCAGCCAGGTCGCGACAGGGGCGGGGGACTATGGCTACACCTTC	CASSQVATGAGDYGYTF
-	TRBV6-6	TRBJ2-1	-	TGTGCCAGCAGTTACACTGGGAATGAGCAGTTCTTC	CASSYTGNEQFF
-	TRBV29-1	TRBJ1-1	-	TGCAGCGTTGTTCCGGACAGCGAAGCTTTCTTT	CSVVPDSEAFF
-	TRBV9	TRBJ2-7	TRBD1	TGTGCCAGCAGTGGACAGGGGCACGAGCAGTACTTC	CASSGQGHEQYF
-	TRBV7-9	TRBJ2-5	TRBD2	TGTGCCAGCAGCTTATGGGTTGGGACTAGCGGACAAGAGACCCAGTACTTC	CASSLWVGTSGQETQYF
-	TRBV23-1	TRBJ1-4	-	TGCGCCAGCAGTCAAGGGGGCCTAAAGAGAACTAATGAAAAACTGTTTTTT	CASSQGGLKRTNEKLFF
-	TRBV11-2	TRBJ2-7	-	TGTGCCAGCAGCTTGGGCGGCGGACTCTACGAGCAGTACTTC	CASSLGGGLYEQYF
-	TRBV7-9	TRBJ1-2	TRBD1	TGTGCCAGCAGCTCCTTGGCGGGGAGGGGGCTAGGTCACTATGGCTACACCTTC	CASSSLAGRGLGHYGYTF
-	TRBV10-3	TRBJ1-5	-	TGTGCCATCAGCCGGGACACAAATCAGCCCCAGCATTTT	CAISRDTNQPQHF
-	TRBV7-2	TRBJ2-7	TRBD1	TGTGCCAGCAGCTACCGGGACAGGGACGAGCAGTACTTC	CASSYRDRDEQYF
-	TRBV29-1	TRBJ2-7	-	TGCAGCGTTCGGGAGCTCACTTCCTACGAGCAGTACTTC	CSVRELTSYEQYF
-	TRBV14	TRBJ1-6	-	TGTGCCAGCAGCCAAGAGGGCCGAAATTCACCCCTCCACTTT	CASSQEGRNSPLHF
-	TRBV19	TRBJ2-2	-	TGTGCCAGTAGCCACAGCACCGGGGAGCTGTTTTTT	CASSHSTGELFF
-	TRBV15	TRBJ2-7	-	TGTGCCACCAGCAGAGATACGACCTTCGGGCGCCACGAGCAGTACTTC	CATSRDTTFGRHEQYF
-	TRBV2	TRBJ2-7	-	TGTGCCAGCAGTGTAGTCTCCTACGAGCAGTACTTC	CASSVVSYEQYF
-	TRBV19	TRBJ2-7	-	TGTGCCAGTAGTTCGACTAGTTGGGACGAGCAGTACTTC	CASSSTSWDEQYF
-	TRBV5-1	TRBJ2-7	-	TGCGCCAGCAGTTCGACGGACGGCTACGAGCAGTACTTC	CASSSTDGYEQYF
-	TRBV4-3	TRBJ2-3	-	TGCGCCAGCAGCCTCCAGCGGTTGGGCACAGATACGCAGTATTTT	CASSLQRLGTDTQYF
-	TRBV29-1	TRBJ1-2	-	TGCAGCGCAGAAGGGTATGGCTACACCTTC	CSAEGYGYTF
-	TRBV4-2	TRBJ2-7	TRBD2	TGTGCCAGCAGCCAAGTCCAGACTAGCGGTCACGAGCAGTACTTC	CASSQVQTSGHEQYF
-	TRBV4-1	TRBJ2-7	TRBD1	TGCGCCAGCAGCCAAAATGACAGGGGCTACGAGCAGTACTTC	CASSQNDRGYEQYF
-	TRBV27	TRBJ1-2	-	TGTGCCAGCAGTTCGGGGGTCGGTGGCTACACCTTC	CASSSGVGGYTF
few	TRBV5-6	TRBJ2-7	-	TGTGCCAGCAGCTTGGTCTACGAGCAGTACTTC	CASSLVYEQYF
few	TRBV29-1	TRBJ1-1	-	TGCAGCGTTGAGGTTGGGAACACTGAAGCTTTCTTT	CSVEVGNTEAFF
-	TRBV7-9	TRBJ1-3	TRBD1	TGTGCCAGCAGCTTAGAACAGGGGAGAGGAAACACCATATATTTT	CASSLEQGRGNTIYF
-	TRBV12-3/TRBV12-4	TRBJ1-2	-	TGTGCCAGCAGCCATGGGGACGGGTTCTATGGCTACACCTTC	CASSHGDGFYGYTF
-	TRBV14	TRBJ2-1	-	TGTGCCAGCAGCCAAGGTGGGCCTGAGCAGTTCTTC	CASSQGGPEQFF
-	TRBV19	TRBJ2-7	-	TGTGCCAGTAGTATCCGACCGGGTGAGCAGTACTTC	CASSIRPGEQYF
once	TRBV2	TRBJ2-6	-	TGTGCCAGCAGTTTGGGGGAGTCAGGGGCCAACGTCCTGACTTTC	CASSLGESGANVLTF